This T cell receptor beta chain was observed in a study of T cells in Graves' hyperthyroidism and ophthalmopathy. This clonotype was counted at least ten times. When ophthalmopathy did not progress within 18 months, Graves' hyperthyroidism was considered stable. Together with thyroid ultrasound, orbital computed tomography, serum thyroxine and TRAb, clinical symptoms were used for diagnoses. The V gene's germline CDR1 is KGHSH and CDR2 LQKENI. The germline V and J ends were trimmed by 0 bases and 0 bases, with 8 bases remaining between them. This CDR3 is 15 amino acids long. Amplified TCR beta CDR3 regions came from RNA transcripts. Primed by the HTBI set, a first-round RT-PCR was run on the TCR CDR3. TCRdb fed the multiplex PCR reads into MiXCR, producing one record per CDR3 protein. Of about 380,000 distinct CDR3 sequences listed, roughly 14% are singletons.

The sequenced sample was blood. The V call is TRBV18, the J call TRBJ1-2; D unresolved. The TCR sequence derives from an older woman with Graves' hyperthyroidism. CDR3 in amino acids: CASSPPRLANYGYTF. CDR3 DNA sequence: TGTGCCAGCTCACCACCGAGATTAGCTAACTATGGCTACACCTTC.